This T cell receptor beta chain was sequenced in a study of CD8 T cells in Susac syndrome. A quantity of about 0.5 to 1 ug RNA underwent reverse transcription using random hexamers. TCRdb itself ran the immunoSEQ multiplex PCR reads through MiXCR, one entry per CDR3 protein. The table lists 80,000 to 95,000 distinct CDR3 sequences, 94% of them singletons. V lost 4 bases and J 0 bases, leaving 12 bases between the germline ends. The germline CDR1 and CDR2 sequences are DFQATT and SNEGSKA (reference sequence). This CDR3 is 15 amino acids long. CD8+ and CD4+ T cells were negatively isolated; TEMRA cells were FACS-enriched. The study's findings and limits: Peak Susac CD8+ clonal expansion occurred in TEMRA cells and active patients. The total CD8+ repertoires contained 15 to 20 Susac-specific public clones, and the CD8+ TEMRA repertoires contained about 5. Regarding the TCR sequencing and HLA analysis, the study admitted that a relatively small number of individuals were involved.

Points on this clonotype: Its specificity is not known.

The sequence derives from a human donor with Susac syndrome. Sequenced input: CD8+ T cells from PBMCs. The V and J genes are TRBV20-1 and TRBJ1-4; no definite D call. CDR3 DNA: TGCAGTGCTAAAGACGGCGCCCCAACTAATGAAAAACTGTTTTTT. Residues: CSAKDGAPTNEKLFF.